This T cell receptor beta chain derives from a study of CD8 T cells in ankylosing spondylitis. Each TCR beta library was made by quantitative 5'-RACE that incorporated molecular barcodes. TCRdb itself ran the 5' RACE reads through MiXCR, one entry per CDR3 protein. The table lists around 300,000 distinct CDR3 sequences, around a tenth of them singletons, with roughly 9% in the top ten. Trimming removed 3 bases at V and 2 bases at J, with 7 bases between. The CDR3 has 13 residues. Looked up from germline, CDR1 is KGHSH and CDR2 is LQKENI. This receptor was identified in a female donor with ankylosing spondylitis or in good health (not recorded which). Sample: blood, either unsorted or a sorted T cell fraction (not recorded which). The chain employs TRBV18 and TRBJ2-5; D is undetermined. This chain's CDR3 is CASSPNRQETQYF. The CDR3 DNA is TGTGCCAGCTCACCGAATCGGCAAGAGACCCAGTACTTC.